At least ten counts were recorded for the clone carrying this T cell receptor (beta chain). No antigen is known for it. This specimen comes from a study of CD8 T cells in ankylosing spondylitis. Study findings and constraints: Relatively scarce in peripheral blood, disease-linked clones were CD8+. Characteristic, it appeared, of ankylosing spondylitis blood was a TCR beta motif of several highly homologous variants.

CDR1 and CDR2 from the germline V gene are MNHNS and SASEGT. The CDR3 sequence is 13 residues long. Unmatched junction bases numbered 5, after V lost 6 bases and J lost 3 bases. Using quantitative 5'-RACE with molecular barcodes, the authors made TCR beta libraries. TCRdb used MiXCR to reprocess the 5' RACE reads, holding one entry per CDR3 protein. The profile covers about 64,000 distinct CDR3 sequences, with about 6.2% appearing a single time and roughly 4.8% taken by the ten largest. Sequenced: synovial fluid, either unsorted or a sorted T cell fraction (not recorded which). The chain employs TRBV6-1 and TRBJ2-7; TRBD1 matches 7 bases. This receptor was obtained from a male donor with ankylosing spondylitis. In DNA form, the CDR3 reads TGTGCCAGCAGGCAAACAGGGGACTACGAGCAGTACTTC. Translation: CASRQTGDYEQYF.